A single count supports the clone carrying this T cell receptor beta chain. What it binds is not known. The record originates from a study of PD-L1 blockade in urothelial cancer. Background on the study: Blood analysis occurred 3 weeks (second dose) and 6 weeks after treatment start.

Assay: immunoSEQ multiplex PCR; the TCRdb copy retains only in-frame clones and omits some. The sample comprises tens of thousands of clones, roughly 80% of which are singletons, and 4.7% rests with the top ten. Sampling of each patient yielded between 1 and 8 specimens, collected pretreatment and on-treatment. The CDR3 runs to 14 residues. The germline CDR1 and CDR2 sequences are SGHTA and FQGNSA. The V end lost 1 base, the J end lost 6 bases, and 10 bases lay between the germline ends. Study-wide findings and caveats: Prediction of better survival came from below-median pretreatment blood TCR clonality. Patients who had durable benefit saw their tumor-associated blood clones expand more at 3 weeks.

This specimen consisted of PBMCs, obtained around atezolizumab (anti-PD-L1) treatment. This TCR was sampled from a man between 65 and 85 years old with urothelial cancer. The J gene is TRBJ1-5, the V gene TRBV7-2, with no clear D. The CDR3 DNA sequence: TGTGCCAGCAGCTTAGTGAGGGCGGGTCAGCCCCAGCATTTT. As protein: CASSLVRAGQPQHF. Full variable domain (outside the CDR3, taken from reference TRBV7-2 and TRBJ1-5): GAGVSQSPSNKVTEKGKDVELRCDPISGHTALYWYRQSLGQGLEFLIYFQGNSAPDKSGLPSDRFSAERTGGSVSTLTIQRTQQEDSAVYLCASSLVRAGQPQHFGDGTRLSIL.